This section outlines one T cell receptor (beta chain) sequence together with its context. Its antigen remains unknown. Libraries were made from TCR beta cDNA, and they carried unique molecular identifiers. Input of about 0.9 to 10 million T cells yielded 400,000 to 550,000 cDNA molecules. TCRdb itself ran the PCR reads through MiXCR, one entry per CDR3 protein. The repertoire holds 700,000 to 800,000 distinct CDR3 sequences, with around 27% as singletons. This CDR3 comprises 17 residues. Per the germline V gene, CDR1 is MNHEY and CDR2 is SVGAGI. Germline trimming cut 5 bases from V and 4 bases from J; bases unmatched to any gene: 13. The record originates from a study of post-analysis software for immune sequencing data. Study in general: The study covered relapsing-remitting, secondary progressive and progressive-relapsing courses of multiple sclerosis. Study-level results: There were a few TRBV segments more frequent in patients than controls, and TRBV5-6, TRBV5-1 and TRBV20-1 were among them.

Sequencing used blood. The chain combines TRBV6-5 with TRBJ2-3; TRBD2 agrees at 9 bases. This TCR was sampled from a girl aged 10-17 years with multiple sclerosis. The CDR3 loop is CASSPIRVAGEADTQYF. CDR3 sequence (DNA): TGTGCCAGCAGTCCGATCCGAGTAGCGGGAGAAGCAGATACGCAGTATTTT.